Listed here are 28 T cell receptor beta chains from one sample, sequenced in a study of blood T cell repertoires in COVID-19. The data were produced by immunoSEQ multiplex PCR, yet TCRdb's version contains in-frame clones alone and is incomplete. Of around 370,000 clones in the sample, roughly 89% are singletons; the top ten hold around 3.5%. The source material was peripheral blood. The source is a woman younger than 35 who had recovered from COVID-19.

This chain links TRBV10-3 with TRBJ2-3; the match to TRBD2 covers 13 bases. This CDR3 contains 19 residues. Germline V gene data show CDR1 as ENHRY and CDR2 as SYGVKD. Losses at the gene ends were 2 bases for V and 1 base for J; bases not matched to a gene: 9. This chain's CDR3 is CAISEITSGRAGGTDTQYF. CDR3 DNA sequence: TGTGCCATCAGTGAGATAACTAGCGGGAGGGCCGGCGGCACAGATACGCAGTATTTT.

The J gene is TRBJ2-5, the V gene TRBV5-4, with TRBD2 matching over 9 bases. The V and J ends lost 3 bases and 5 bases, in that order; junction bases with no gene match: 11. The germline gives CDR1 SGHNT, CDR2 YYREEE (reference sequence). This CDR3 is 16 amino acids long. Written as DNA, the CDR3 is TGTGCCAGCAGCTGGCAGGGCGGGAGGGCCGGTGAGACCCAGTACTTC. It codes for CASSWQGGRAGETQYF.

CDR3 amino acids: CASSSSGGGGYTF. Here the CDR3 DNA reads TGTGCCAGCAGTTCATCGGGGGGAGGTGGCTACACCTTC. The rearrangement uses TRBV12-3 or TRBV12-4 and TRBJ1-2; perhaps TRBD1 as D (5 bases). CDR3 size: 13 residues. V was trimmed by 4 bases and J by 7 bases, leaving 13 bases between them.

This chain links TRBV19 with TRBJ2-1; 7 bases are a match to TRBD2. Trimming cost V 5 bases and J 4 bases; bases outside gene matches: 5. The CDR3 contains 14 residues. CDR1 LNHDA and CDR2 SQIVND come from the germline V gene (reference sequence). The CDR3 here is CASSRQRDYNEQFF. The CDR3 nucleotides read TGTGCCAGTAGTCGCCAGCGGGATTACAATGAGCAGTTCTTC.

The CDR3 is CASSGRDFYYNEQFF. CDR3 coding DNA: TGTGCCAGCAGTGGTCGGGACTTCTACTACAATGAGCAGTTCTTC. The chain links TRBV2 to TRBJ2-1; tentatively, D is TRBD2 (6 bases). The V and J ends lost 4 bases and 3 bases respectively, with 13 bases between them. Germline assignment: CDR1 SNHLY and CDR2 FYNNEI. This CDR3 contains 15 residues.

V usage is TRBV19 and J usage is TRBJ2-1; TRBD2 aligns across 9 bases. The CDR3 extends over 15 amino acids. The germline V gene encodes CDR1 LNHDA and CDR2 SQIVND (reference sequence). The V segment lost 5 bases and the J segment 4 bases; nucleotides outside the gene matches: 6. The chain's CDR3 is CASSPTSGVYNEQFF. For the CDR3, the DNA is TGTGCCAGTAGTCCGACTAGCGGTGTTTACAATGAGCAGTTCTTC.

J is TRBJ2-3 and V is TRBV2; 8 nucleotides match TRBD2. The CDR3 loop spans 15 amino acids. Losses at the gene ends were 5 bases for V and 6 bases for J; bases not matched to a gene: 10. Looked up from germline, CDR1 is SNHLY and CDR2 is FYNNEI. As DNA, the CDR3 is TGTGCCAGCAGTCCCGGGACTAGAAGTGTTGATACGCAGTATTTT. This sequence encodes CASSPGTRSVDTQYF.

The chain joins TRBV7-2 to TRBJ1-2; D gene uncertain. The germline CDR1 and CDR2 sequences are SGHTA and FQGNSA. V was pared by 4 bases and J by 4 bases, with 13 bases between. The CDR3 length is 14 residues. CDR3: CASSSGYSGYGYTF. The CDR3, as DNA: TGTGCCAGCAGCTCAGGTTACAGCGGCTATGGCTACACCTTC. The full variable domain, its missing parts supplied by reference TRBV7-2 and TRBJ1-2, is GAGVSQSPSNKVTEKGKDVELRCDPISGHTALYWYRQSLGQGLEFLIYFQGNSAPDKSGLPSDRFSAERTGGSVSTLTIQRTQQEDSAVYLCASSSGYSGYGYTFGSGTRLTVV.

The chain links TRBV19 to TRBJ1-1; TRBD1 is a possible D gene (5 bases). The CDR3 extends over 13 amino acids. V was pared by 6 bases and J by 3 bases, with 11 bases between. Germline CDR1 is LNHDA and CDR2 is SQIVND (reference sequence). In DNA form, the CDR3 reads TGTGCCAGTAGGGACACACCGTACACTGAAGCTTTCTTT. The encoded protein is CASRDTPYTEAFF.

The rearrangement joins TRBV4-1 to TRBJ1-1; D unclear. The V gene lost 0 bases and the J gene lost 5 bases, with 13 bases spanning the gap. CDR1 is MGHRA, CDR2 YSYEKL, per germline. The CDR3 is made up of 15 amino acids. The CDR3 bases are TGCGCCAGCAGCCAAGATCCCCAATTACGGACTGAAGCTTTCTTT. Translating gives CASSQDPQLRTEAFF.

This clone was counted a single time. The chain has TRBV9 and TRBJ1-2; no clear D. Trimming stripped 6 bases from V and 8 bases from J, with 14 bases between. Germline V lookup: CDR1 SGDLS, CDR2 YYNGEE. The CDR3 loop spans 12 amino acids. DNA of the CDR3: TGTGCCAGCAATCTGGGAGAGGGCGGCTACACCTTC. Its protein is CASNLGEGGYTF.

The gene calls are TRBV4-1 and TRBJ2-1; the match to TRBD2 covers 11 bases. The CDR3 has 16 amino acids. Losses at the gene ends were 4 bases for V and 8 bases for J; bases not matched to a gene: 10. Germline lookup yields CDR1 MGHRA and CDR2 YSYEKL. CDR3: CASSLRTSGLWDEQFF. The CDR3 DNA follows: TGCGCCAGCAGCCTCCGGACTAGCGGGCTCTGGGATGAGCAGTTCTTC.

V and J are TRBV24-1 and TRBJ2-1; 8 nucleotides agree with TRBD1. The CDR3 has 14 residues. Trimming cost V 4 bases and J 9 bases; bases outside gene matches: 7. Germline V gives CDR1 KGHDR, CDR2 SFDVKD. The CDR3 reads CATSDQGATGEQFF. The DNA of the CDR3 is TGTGCCACCAGTGACCAGGGGGCTACGGGTGAGCAGTTCTTC.

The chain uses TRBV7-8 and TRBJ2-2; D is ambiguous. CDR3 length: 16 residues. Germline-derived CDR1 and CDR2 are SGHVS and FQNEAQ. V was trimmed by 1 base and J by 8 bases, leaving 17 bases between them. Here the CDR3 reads CASSLVVDTVTGELFF. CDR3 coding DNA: TGTGCCAGCAGCTTAGTAGTCGACACGGTAACTGGGGAGCTGTTTTTT.

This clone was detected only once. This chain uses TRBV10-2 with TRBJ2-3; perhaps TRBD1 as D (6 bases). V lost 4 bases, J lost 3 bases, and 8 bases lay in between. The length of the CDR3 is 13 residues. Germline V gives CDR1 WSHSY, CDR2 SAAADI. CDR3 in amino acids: CASSAQGTDTQYF. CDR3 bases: TGCGCCAGCAGTGCACAGGGTACAGATACGCAGTATTTT.

The CDR3: CASSLGTNAYGYTF. CDR3 bases: TGTGCCAGCAGCCTAGGGACAAACGCATATGGCTACACCTTC. The chain has TRBV5-6 and TRBJ1-2; tentatively, D is TRBD1 (6 bases). Germline CDR1 reads SGHDT; CDR2 reads YYEEEE. The V end was cut by 4 bases, the J end by 5 bases, with 15 bases between. The CDR3 is 14 residues long.

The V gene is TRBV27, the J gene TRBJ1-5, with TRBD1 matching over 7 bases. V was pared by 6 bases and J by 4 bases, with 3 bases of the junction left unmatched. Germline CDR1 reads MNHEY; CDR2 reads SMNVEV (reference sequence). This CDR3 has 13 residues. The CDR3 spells CASSWDSNQPQHF. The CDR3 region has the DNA TGTGCCAGCAGCTGGGACAGTAATCAGCCCCAGCATTTT.

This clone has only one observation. For the CDR3, the DNA is TGTGCCAGCAGTTTCCAGGGGGCGACAGGGTTAGATACGCAGTATTTT. Translating gives CASSFQGATGLDTQYF. The chain combines TRBV27 with TRBJ2-3, with TRBD1 matching over 8 bases. CDR1 is MNHEY and CDR2 is SMNVEV in the germline V gene (reference sequence). V trimming: 3 bases; J trimming: 5 bases; junction bases outside the gene matches: 10. CDR3 length equals 16 residues.

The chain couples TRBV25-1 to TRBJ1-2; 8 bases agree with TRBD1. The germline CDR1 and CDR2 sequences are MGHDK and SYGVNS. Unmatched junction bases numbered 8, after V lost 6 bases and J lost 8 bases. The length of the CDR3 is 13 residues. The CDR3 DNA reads TGTGCCAGCAGACCTACAGGGGGGAGGGGCTACACCTTC. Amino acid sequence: CASRPTGGRGYTF.

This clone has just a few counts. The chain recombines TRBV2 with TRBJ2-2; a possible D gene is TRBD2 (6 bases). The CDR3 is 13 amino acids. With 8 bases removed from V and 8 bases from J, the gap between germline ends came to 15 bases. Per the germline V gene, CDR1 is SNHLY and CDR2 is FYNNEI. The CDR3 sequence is CASVREVGGELFF. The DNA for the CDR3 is TGTGCCAGCGTTAGGGAGGTCGGAGGGGAGCTGTTTTTT.

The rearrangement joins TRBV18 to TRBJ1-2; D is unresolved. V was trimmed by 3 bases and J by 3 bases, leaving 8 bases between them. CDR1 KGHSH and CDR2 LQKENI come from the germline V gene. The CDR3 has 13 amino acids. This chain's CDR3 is CASSPIRDYGYTF. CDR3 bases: TGTGCCAGCTCACCCATCCGGGACTATGGCTACACCTTC.

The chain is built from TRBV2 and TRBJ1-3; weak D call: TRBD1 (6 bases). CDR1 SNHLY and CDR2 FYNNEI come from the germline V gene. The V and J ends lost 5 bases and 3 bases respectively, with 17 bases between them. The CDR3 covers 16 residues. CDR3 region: CASSSTGRGFGNTIYF. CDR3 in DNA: TGTGCCAGCAGTTCGACAGGCCGAGGGTTTGGAAACACCATATATTTT.

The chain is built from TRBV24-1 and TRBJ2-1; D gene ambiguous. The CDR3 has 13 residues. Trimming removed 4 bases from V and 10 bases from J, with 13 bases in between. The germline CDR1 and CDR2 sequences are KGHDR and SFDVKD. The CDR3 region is CATSDPPVEEQFF. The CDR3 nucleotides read TGTGCCACCAGTGACCCCCCTGTAGAGGAGCAGTTCTTC.

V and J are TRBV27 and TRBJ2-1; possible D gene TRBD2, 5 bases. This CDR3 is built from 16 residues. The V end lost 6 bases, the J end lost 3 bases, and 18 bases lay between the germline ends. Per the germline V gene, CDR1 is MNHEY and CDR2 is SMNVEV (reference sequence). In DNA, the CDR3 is TGTGCCAGCAGGACCTTCCTAGCCTCCCTCTACAATGAGCAGTTCTTC. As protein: CASRTFLASLYNEQFF.

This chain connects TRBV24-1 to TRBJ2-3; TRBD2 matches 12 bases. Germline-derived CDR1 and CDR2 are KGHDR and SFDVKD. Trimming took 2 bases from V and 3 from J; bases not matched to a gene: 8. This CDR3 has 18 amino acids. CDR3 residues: CATSDYRLAGVGTDTQYF. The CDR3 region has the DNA TGTGCCACCAGTGATTACAGACTAGCGGGAGTGGGAACAGATACGCAGTATTTT.

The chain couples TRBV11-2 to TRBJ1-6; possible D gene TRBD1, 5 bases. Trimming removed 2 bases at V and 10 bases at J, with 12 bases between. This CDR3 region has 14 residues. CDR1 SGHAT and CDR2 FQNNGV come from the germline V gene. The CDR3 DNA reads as TGTGCCAGCAGCTTAAGGGGCGCGGGGTCACCCCTCCACTTT. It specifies CASSLRGAGSPLHF.

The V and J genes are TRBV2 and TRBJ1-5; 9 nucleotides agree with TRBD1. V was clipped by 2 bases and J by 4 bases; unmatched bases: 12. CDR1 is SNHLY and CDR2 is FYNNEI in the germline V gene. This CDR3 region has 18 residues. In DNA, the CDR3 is TGTGCCAGCAGTGAACCGGGACAGGGAAAACTGGGGAATCAGCCCCAGCATTTT. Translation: CASSEPGQGKLGNQPQHF.

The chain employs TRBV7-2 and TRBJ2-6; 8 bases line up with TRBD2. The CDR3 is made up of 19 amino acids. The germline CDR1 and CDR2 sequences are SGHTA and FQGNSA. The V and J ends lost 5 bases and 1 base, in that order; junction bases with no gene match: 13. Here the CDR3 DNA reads TGTGCCAGCAGCCTGAGGGGGACTAGTTCGGTGTCTGGGGCCAACGTCCTGACTTTC. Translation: CASSLRGTSSVSGANVLTF.